The 3 T cell receptor beta chains below come from one sample, sequenced in a study of beta chain features in type 1 diabetes. Reverse transcription of all isolated RNA meant that expressed TCRB transcripts were sequenced. Clones were read by immunoSEQ multiplex PCR, and TCRdb kept only the in-frame ones, dropping some. The sample records approximately 300,000 clones, roughly 11% being singletons. Sequencing input: naive CD4+ T cells from blood. Receptors were obtained from a woman aged 25 to 39 in good health.

This clone occurred a few times. V and J are TRBV6-6 and TRBJ2-7; TRBD1 matches 7 bases. This CDR3 is 13 amino acids long. J was trimmed by 0 bases and V by 5 bases; bases with no gene match: 1. CDR1 MNHNY and CDR2 SVGAGI come from the germline V gene (reference sequence). The CDR3 spells CASSRQGSYEQYF. CDR3 nucleotides: TGTGCCAGCAGTCGACAGGGCTCCTACGAGCAGTACTTC.

In this sample, this clone turned up a few times. V and J are TRBV29-1 and TRBJ1-2; D call uncertain. CDR3 length: 12 amino acids. From germline, CDR1 is SQVTM and CDR2 ANQGSEA. The V and J ends lost 0 bases and 10 bases respectively, with 12 bases between them. The CDR3, as DNA: TGCAGCGTTGAAGATTTAGTCAGGTACTACACCTTC. Translation gives CSVEDLVRYYTF.

Only a few counts were recorded for this clone. The chain joins TRBV19 to TRBJ2-1, with 8 bases that match TRBD2. The CDR3 runs to 18 residues. The germline V gene encodes CDR1 LNHDA and CDR2 SQIVND (reference sequence). J gave up 3 bases and V 3 bases, and 13 bases lay outside the gene matches. CDR3 sequence: CASSIYRVSGSGYNEQFF. The DNA of the CDR3 is TGTGCCAGTAGTATTTATCGGGTGAGCGGGAGTGGCTACAATGAGCAGTTCTTC.